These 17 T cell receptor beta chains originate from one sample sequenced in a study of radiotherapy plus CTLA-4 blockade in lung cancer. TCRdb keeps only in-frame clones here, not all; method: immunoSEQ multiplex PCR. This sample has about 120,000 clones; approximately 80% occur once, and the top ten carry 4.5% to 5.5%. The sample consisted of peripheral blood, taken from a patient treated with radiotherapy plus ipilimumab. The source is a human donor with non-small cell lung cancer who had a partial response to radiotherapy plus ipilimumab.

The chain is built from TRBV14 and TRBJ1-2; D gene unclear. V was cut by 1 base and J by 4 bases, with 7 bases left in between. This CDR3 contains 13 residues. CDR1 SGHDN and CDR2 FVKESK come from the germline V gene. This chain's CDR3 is CASSQVLSYGYTF. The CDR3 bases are TGTGCCAGCAGCCAAGTCCTTAGCTATGGCTACACCTTC. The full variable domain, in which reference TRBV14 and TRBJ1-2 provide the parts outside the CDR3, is EAGVTQFPSHSVIEKGQTVTLRCDPISGHDNLYWYRRVMGKEIKFLLHFVKESKQDESGMPNNRFLAERTGGTYSTLKVQPAELEDSGVYFCASSQVLSYGYTFGSGTRLTVV.

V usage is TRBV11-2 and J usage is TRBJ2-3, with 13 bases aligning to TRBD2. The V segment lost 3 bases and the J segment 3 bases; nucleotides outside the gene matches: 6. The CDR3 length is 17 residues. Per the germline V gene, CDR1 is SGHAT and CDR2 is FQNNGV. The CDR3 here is CASSFGLAGAGTDTQYF. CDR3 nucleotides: TGTGCCAGCAGCTTCGGACTAGCGGGAGCGGGTACAGATACGCAGTATTTT.

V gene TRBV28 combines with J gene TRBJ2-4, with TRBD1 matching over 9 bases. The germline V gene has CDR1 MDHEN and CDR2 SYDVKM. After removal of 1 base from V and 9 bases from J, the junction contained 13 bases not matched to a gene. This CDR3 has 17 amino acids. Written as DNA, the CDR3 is TGTGCCAGCAGTTTATCGTTTTTAGGGGACAGGGAGGGCATTCAGTACTTC. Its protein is CASSLSFLGDREGIQYF.

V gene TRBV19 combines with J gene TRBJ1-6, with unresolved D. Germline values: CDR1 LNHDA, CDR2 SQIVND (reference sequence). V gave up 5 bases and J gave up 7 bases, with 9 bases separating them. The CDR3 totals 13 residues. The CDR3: CASSSVANSPLHF. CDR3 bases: TGTGCCAGTAGTTCGGTCGCCAATTCACCCCTCCACTTT.

The CDR3 sequence is CASSPKELATEQYF. CDR3 DNA sequence: TGTGCCAGCTCACCAAAGGAACTAGCGACCGAGCAGTACTTC. The chain carries TRBV18 and TRBJ2-5; TRBD2 matches at 7 bases. The DNA matches TRBJ2-7 better at its end, which makes the J call doubtful. Per germline, CDR1 KGHSH and CDR2 LQKENI. There are 14 residues in the CDR3.

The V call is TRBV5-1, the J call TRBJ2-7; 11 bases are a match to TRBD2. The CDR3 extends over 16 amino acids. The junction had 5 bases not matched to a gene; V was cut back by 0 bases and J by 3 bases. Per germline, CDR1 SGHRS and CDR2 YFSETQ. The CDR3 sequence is CASSLGTSGSFYEQYF. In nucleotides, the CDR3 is TGCGCCAGCAGCTTGGGTACTAGCGGGAGTTTCTACGAGCAGTACTTC.

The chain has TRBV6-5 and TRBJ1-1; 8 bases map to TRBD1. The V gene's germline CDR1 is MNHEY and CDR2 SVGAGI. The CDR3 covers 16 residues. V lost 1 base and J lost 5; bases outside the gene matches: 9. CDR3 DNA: TGTGCCAGCAGTTACTTAAAGAGACAGGGGAGAACTGAAGCTTTCTTT. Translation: CASSYLKRQGRTEAFF.

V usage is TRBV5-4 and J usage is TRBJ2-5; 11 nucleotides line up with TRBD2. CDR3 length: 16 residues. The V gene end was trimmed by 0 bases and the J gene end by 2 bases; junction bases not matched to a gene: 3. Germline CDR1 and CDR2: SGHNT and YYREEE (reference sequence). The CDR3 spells CASSLGSGRVQETQYF. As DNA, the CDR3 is TGTGCCAGCAGCTTGGGTAGCGGGAGGGTTCAAGAGACCCAGTACTTC.

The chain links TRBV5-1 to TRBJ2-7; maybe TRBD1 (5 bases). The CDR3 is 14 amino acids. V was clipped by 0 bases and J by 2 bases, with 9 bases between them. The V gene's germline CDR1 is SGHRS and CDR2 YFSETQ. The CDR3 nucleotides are TGCGCCAGCAGCTTGGAAGGACAAACCTACGAGCAGTACTTC. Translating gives CASSLEGQTYEQYF.

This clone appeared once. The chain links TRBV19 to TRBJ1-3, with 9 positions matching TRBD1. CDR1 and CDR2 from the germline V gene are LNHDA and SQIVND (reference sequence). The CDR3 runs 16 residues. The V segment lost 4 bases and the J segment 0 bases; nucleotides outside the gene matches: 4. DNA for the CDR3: TGTGCCAGTAGTAGAGGGACAGGGCCCTCTGGAAACACCATATATTTT. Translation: CASSRGTGPSGNTIYF.

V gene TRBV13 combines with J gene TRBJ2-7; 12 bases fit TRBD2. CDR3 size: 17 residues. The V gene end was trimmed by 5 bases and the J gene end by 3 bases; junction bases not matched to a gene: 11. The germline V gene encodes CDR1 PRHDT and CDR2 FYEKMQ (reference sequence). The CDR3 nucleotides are TGTGCCAGCAGCCTCACGACTAGCGGGAGTGAGGGCTACGAGCAGTACTTC. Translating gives CASSLTTSGSEGYEQYF.

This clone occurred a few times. In DNA, the CDR3 is TGTGCCAGCAGCCCGGCCGGGTCGAACACTGAAGCTTTCTTT. Amino acids: CASSPAGSNTEAFF. V and J are TRBV6-6 and TRBJ1-1; D unresolved. The germline gives CDR1 MNHNY, CDR2 SVGAGI (reference sequence). The CDR3 has 14 amino acids. Deletions cut 6 bases from V and 1 base from J, with 12 bases between.

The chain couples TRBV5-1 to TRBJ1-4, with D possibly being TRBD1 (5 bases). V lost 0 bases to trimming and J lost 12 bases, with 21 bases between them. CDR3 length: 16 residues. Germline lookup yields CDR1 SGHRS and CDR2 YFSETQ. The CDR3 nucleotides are TGCGCCAGCAGCTTGGGGGGAGGGGCCACTCGACAAGAACTGTTTTTT. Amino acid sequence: CASSLGGGATRQELFF. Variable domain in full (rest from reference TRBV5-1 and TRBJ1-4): KAGVTQTPRYLIKTRGQQVTLSCSPISGHRSVSWYQQTPGQGLQFLFEYFSETQRNKGNFPGRFSGRQFSNSRSEMNVSTLELGDSALYLCASSLGGGATRQELFFGSGTQLSVL.

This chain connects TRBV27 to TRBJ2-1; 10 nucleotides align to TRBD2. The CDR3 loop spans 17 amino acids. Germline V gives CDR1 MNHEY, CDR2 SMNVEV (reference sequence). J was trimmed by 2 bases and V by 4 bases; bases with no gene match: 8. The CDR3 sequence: CASSWEREGFAYNEQFF. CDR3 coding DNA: TGTGCCAGCAGTTGGGAGCGGGAGGGGTTCGCCTACAATGAGCAGTTCTTC.

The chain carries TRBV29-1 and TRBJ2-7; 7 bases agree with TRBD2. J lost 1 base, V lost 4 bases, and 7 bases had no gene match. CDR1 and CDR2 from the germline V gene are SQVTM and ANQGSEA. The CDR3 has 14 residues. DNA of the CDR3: TGCAGCGTTGGATCTCCGGGGGGTTCCTACGAGCAGTACTTC. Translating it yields CSVGSPGGSYEQYF.

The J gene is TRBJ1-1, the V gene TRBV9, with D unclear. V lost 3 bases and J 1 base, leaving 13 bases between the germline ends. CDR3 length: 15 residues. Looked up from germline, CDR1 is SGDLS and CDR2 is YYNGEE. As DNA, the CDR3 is TGTGCCAGCAGCGAAGGAGGTCAGCCGAACACTGAAGCTTTCTTT. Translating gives CASSEGGQPNTEAFF.

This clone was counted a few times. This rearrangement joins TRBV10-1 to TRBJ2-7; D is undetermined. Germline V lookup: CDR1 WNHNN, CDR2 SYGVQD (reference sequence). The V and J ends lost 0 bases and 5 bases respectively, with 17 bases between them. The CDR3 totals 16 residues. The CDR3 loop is CASSESGTDARNEQYF. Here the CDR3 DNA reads TGCGCCAGCAGTGAGTCTGGCACGGATGCCAGGAACGAGCAGTACTTC.